One and the same sample provided the 5 T cell receptor beta chains below, sequenced in a study of T cells in Graves' hyperthyroidism and ophthalmopathy (dated by TCRdb to about 2019). Preparation of the library involved multiplex PCR. Reads for this sample came from an Illumina HiSeq 2000. The TCR beta CDR3 regions were amplified from the RNA transcripts. The first round of RT-PCR for the TCR CDR3 was performed with the HTBI primer set and the Qiagen OneStep RT-PCR kit. In-frame beta chains were kept once TCRdb had trimmed the public reads at Q25 with fastp and called clones with MiXCR. Under each unique CDR3 protein, matching rows form one entry showing the most common genes and DNA. Here the sample has hundreds of thousands of distinct CDR3 sequences; less than 15% occur a single time. The top ten clonotypes cover around a tenth of the sample. The sequenced sample consisted of blood. These TCRs come from a woman aged 18-29 years with Graves' hyperthyroidism.

This clonotype was observed at least ten times. The V and J genes are TRBV28 and TRBJ1-1, with D hard to call. CDR1 and CDR2 from the germline V gene are MDHEN and SYDVKM. V lost 7 bases, J lost 1 base, and 10 bases lay in between. The CDR3 is made up of 13 amino acids. Here the CDR3 DNA reads TGTGCCAGCAATCCGGCCGAGAACACTGAAGCTTTCTTT. It yields the protein CASNPAENTEAFF.

This clonotype occurred many times. The chain carries TRBV7-3 and TRBJ2-7, with a tentative D call TRBD2 (6 bases). This CDR3 region has 16 residues. V shed 6 bases and J shed 5 bases, with 23 bases lying between them. Germline V gives CDR1 SGHTA, CDR2 FQGTGA. In nucleotides, the CDR3 is TGTGCCAGCAGTAAACTCGGGGGTGAGTCGGTTGACGAGCAGTACTTC. Its translation is CASSKLGGESVDEQYF.

This clonotype showed up just a few times. This sequence joins TRBV6-2 or TRBV6-3 and TRBJ2-3; maybe TRBD2 (6 bases). Germline CDR1 MNHEY, CDR2 SVGEGT. V lost 6 bases, J lost 6 bases, and 7 bases lay in between. The CDR3 consists of 11 residues. Here the CDR3 DNA reads TGTGCCAGCAGGGGGAGGGATACGCAGTATTTT. Its protein is CASRGRDTQYF.

The V call is TRBV6-5, the J call TRBJ1-6; maybe TRBD1 (5 bases). This CDR3 region has 18 residues. Germline assignment: CDR1 MNHEY and CDR2 SVGAGI. V was clipped by 0 bases and J by 8 bases, with 20 bases between them. DNA for the CDR3: TGTGCCAGCAGTTACTCGGGAGGTGCCGGGGGTCTCTATTCACCCCTCCACTTT. Translated: CASSYSGGAGGLYSPLHF.

J is TRBJ1-2 and V is TRBV4-3; the match to TRBD1 covers 8 bases. J was trimmed by 4 bases and V by 6 bases; bases with no gene match: 13. CDR3 length equals 16 residues. Germline CDR1 and CDR2: LGHNA and YSLEER. The CDR3 coding sequence is TGCGCCAGCAGTCCCTTACCGCGGCAGGGGGCCTATGGCTACACCTTC. This gives the protein CASSPLPRQGAYGYTF.